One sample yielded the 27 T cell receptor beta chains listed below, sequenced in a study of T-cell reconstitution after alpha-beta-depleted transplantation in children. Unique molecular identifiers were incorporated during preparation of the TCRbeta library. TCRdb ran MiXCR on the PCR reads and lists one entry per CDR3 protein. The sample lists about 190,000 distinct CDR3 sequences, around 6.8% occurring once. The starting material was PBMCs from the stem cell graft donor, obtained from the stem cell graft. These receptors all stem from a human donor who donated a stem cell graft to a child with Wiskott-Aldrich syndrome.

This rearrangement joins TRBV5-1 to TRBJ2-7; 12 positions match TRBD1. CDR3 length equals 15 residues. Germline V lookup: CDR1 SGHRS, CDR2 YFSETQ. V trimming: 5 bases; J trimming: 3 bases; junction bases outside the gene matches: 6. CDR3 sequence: CASRPGTGGFYEQYF. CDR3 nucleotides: TGCGCCAGCAGACCCGGGACAGGGGGCTTCTACGAGCAGTACTTC.

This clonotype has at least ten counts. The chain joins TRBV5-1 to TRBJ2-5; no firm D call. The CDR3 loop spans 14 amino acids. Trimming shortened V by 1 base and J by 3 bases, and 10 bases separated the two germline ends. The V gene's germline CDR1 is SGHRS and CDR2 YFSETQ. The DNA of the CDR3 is TGCGCCAGCAGCTTGTACCGGCAAAAAGAGACCCAGTACTTC. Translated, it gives CASSLYRQKETQYF. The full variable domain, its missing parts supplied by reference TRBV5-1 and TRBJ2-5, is KAGVTQTPRYLIKTRGQQVTLSCSPISGHRSVSWYQQTPGQGLQFLFEYFSETQRNKGNFPGRFSGRQFSNSRSEMNVSTLELGDSALYLCASSLYRQKETQYFGPGTRLLVL.

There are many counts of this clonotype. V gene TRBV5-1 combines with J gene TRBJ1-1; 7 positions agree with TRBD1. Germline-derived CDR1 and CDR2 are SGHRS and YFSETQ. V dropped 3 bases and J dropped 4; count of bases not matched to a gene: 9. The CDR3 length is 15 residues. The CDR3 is CASSSAQGRFTEAFF. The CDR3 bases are TGCGCCAGCAGCTCCGCACAGGGGAGGTTCACTGAAGCTTTCTTT.

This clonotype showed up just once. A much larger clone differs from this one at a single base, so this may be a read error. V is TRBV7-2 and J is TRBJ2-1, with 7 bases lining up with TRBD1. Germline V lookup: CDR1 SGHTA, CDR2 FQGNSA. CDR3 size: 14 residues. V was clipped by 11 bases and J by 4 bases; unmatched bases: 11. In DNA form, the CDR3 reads TGTGCCCGCAACCGGGACAGAAGATACAATGAGCAGTTCTTC. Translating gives CARNRDRRYNEQFF. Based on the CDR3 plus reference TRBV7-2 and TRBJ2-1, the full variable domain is GAGVSQSPSNKVTEKGKDVELRCDPISGHTALYWYRQSLGQGLEFLIYFQGNSAPDKSGLPSDRFSAERTGGSVSTLTIQRTQQEDSAVYLCARNRDRRYNEQFFGPGTRLTVL.

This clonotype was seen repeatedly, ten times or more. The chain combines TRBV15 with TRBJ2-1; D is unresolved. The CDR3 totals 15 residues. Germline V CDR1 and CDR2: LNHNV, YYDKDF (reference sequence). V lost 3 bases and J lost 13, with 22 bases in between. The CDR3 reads CATSRPPLSTMSQFF. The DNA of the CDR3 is TGTGCCACCAGCAGGCCCCCCCTATCTACAATGAGTCAGTTCTTC.

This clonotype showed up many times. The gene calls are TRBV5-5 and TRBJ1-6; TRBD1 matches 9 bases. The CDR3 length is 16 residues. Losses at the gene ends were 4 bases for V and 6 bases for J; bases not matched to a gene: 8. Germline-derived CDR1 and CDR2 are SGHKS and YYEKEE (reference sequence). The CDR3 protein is CASSGGTGLVNSPLHF. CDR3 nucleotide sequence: TGTGCCAGCAGCGGAGGGACAGGGTTGGTTAATTCACCCCTCCACTTT.

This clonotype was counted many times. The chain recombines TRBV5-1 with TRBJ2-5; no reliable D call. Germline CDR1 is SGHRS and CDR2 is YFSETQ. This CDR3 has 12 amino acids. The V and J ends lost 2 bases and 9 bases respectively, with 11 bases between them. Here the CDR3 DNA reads TGCGCCAGCAGCTTCGACGGAAGGGCCCAGTACTTC. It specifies CASSFDGRAQYF.

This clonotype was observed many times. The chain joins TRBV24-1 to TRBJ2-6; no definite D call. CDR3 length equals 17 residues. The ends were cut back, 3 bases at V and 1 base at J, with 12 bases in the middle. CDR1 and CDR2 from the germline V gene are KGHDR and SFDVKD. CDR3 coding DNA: TGTGCCACCAGTGATCCTCTTTTGGGGTCTGGGGCCAACGTCCTGACTTTC. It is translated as CATSDPLLGSGANVLTF.

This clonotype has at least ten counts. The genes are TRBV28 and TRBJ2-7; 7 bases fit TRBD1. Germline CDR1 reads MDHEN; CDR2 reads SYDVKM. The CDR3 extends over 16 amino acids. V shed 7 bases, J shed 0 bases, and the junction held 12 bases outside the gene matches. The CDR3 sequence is CASTPPGQFFSYEQYF. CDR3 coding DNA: TGTGCCAGCACCCCACCGGGACAGTTTTTCTCCTACGAGCAGTACTTC.

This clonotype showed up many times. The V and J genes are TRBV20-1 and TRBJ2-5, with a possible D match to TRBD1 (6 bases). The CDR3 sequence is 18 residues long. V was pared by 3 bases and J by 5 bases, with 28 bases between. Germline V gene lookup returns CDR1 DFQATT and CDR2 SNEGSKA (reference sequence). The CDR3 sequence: CSASGGSKRGMQGETQYF. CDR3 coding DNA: TGCAGTGCTAGTGGGGGCAGCAAGAGGGGAATGCAAGGGGAGACCCAGTACTTC.

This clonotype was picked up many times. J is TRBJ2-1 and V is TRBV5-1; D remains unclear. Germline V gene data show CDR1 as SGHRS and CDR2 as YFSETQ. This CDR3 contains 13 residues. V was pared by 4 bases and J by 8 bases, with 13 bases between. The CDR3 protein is CASSQDLGDEQFF. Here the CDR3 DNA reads TGCGCCAGCAGCCAGGACCTTGGGGATGAGCAGTTCTTC.

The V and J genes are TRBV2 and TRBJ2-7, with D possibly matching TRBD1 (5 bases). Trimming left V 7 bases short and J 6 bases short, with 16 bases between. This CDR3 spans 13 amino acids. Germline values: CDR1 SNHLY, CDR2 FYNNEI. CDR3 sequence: CASTTGPGGEQYF. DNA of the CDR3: TGTGCCAGCACTACAGGACCCGGCGGCGAGCAGTACTTC.

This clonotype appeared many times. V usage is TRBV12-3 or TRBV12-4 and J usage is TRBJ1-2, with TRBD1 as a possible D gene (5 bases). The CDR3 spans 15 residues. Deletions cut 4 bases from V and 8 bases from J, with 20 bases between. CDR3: CASSSSKVGRRGYTF. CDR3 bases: TGTGCCAGCAGTTCCTCCAAAGTGGGGCGTAGGGGCTACACCTTC.

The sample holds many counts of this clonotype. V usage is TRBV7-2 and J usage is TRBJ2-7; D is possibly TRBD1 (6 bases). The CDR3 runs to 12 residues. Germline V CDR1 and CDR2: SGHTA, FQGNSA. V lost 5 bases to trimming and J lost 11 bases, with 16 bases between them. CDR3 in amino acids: CASSTGTPGKYF. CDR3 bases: TGTGCCAGCAGCACCGGGACACCGGGCAAGTACTTC.

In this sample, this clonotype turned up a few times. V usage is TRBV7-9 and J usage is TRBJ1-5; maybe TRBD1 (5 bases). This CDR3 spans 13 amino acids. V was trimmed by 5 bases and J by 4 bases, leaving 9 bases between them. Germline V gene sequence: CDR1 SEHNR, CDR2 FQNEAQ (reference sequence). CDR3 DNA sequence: TGTGCCAGCAGCCCGACAGCGAATCAGCCCCAGCATTTT. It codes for CASSPTANQPQHF.

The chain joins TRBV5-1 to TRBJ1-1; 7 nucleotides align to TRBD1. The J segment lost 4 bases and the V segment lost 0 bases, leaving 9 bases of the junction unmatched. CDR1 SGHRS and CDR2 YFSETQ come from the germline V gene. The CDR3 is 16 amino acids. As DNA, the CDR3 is TGCGCCAGCAGCTTGGGGACAGGCTTGGGGACCACTGAAGCTTTCTTT. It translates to CASSLGTGLGTTEAFF.

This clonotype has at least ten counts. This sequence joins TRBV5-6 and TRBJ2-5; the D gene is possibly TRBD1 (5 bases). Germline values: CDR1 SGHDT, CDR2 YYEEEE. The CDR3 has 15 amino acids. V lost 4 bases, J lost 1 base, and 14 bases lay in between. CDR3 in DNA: TGTGCCAGCAGCAAGGACATCCGACGCCAAGAGACCCAGTACTTC. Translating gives CASSKDIRRQETQYF.

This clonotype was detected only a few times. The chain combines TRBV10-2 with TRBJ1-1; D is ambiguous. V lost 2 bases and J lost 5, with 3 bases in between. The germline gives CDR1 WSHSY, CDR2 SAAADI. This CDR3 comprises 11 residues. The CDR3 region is CASSEKTEAFF. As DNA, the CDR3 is TGCGCCAGCAGTGAGAAGACTGAAGCTTTCTTT.

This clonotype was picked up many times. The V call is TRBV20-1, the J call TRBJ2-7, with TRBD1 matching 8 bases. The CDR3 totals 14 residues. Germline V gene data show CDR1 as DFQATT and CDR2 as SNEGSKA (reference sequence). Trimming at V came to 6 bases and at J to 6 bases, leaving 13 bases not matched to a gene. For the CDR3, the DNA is TGCAGTGCCGAGCCAGACAGGGGTCGATCCGAGCAGTACTTC. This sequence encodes CSAEPDRGRSEQYF.

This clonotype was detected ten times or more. The CDR3 reads CATSESGVNYGYTF. Written as DNA, the CDR3 is TGTGCCACCAGTGAGTCAGGGGTAAACTATGGCTACACCTTC. The chain is built from TRBV24-1 and TRBJ1-2, with a possible D match to TRBD1 (6 bases). Per germline, CDR1 KGHDR and CDR2 SFDVKD. This CDR3 has 14 amino acids. V was cut by 4 bases and J by 2 bases, with 10 bases left in between.

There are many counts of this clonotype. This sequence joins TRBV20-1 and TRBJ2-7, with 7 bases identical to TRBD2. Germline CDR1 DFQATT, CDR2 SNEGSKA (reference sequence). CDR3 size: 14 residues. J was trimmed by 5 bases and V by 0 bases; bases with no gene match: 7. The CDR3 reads CSARDSRGSDEQYF. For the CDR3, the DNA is TGCAGTGCTAGAGATTCGCGGGGGTCCGACGAGCAGTACTTC.

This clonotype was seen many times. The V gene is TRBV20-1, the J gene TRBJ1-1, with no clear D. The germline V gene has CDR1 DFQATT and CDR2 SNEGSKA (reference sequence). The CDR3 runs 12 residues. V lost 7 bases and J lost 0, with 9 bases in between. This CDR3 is CSVSLVNTEAFF. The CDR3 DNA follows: TGCAGTGTCTCCCTAGTGAACACTGAAGCTTTCTTT.

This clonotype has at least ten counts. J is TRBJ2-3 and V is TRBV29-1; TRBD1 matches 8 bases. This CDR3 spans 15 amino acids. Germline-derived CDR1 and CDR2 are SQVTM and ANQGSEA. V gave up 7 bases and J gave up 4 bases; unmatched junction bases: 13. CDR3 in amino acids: CSGGQGRFVPDTQYF. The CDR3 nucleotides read TGCAGCGGCGGACAGGGTCGATTTGTCCCAGATACGCAGTATTTT.

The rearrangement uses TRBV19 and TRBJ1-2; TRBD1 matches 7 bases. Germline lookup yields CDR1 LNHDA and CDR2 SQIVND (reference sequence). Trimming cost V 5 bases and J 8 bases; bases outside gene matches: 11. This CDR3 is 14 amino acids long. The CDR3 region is CASSSDGTALGYTF. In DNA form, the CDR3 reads TGTGCCAGTAGTTCCGACGGGACAGCCCTGGGCTACACCTTC.

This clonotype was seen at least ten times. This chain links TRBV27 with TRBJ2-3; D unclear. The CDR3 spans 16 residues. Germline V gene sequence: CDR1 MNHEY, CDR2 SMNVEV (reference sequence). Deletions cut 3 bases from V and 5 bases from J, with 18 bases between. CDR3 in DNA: TGTGCCAGCAGTTTGTTTCCCATCGGAAGCCAAGATACGCAGTATTTT. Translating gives CASSLFPIGSQDTQYF.

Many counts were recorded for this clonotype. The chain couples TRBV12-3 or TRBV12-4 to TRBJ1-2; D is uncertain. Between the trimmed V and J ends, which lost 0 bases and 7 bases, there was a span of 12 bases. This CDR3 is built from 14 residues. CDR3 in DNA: TGTGCCAGCAGTTTAGCGTCTCTTAAGGGTGGCTACACCTTC. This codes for CASSLASLKGGYTF.

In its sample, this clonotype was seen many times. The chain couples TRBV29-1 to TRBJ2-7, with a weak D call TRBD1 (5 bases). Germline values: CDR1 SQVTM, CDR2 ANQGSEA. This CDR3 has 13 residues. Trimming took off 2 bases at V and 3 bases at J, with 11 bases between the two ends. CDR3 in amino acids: CSVETDRDYEQYF. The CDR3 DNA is TGCAGCGTTGAAACTGACAGAGACTACGAGCAGTACTTC.